The clone carrying this TCR beta chain rates as medium-sized. Germline CDR1 MNHEY, CDR2 SVGAGI. The V segment lost 2 bases and the J segment 5 bases; nucleotides outside the gene matches: 8. The CDR3 is 15 residues long. Sequencing was performed with immunoSEQ multiplex PCR; in TCRdb, only in-frame clones are kept and a portion is missing. The profile shows about 40,000 clones, approximately 88% of them singletons. The data originate from a study of T cell changes during pregnancy in multiple sclerosis. The chain is built from TRBV6-5 and TRBJ1-1, with TRBD1 matching 7 bases. This clonotype originated in a female donor in good health, enrolled as a control in a pregnancy study. The specimen was peripheral blood, collected in the first trimester of pregnancy. Here the CDR3 reads CASSYTPDRDTEAFF. The CDR3 coding sequence is TGTGCCAGCAGTTACACGCCCGACAGGGATACTGAAGCTTTCTTT.